The entry below gives a single T cell receptor (beta chain) sequence along with its context. Use of 60 Vbeta and 13 Jbeta primers characterized the PCR. TCRdb's copy holds only in-frame clones and misses some; the assay was immunoSEQ multiplex PCR. The table has fewer than 75,000 clones, around 80% seen once. This sample is part of a study of cytomegalovirus exposure and HLA in healthy donors. The CDR3 loop spans 13 amino acids. The germline gives CDR1 WNHNN, CDR2 SYGVQD (reference sequence). Trimming took 5 bases from V and 6 from J, leaving 10 bases between them. The TCR comes from a woman aged 25 to 39 in good health and CMV-seronegative. The specimen was PBMCs. The gene calls are TRBV10-1 and TRBJ2-2, with D perhaps TRBD2 (5 bases). The CDR3 reads CASSYTAAGELFF. The CDR3 coding sequence is TGCGCCAGCAGTTATACAGCGGCCGGGGAGCTGTTTTTT.